These 9 T cell receptor beta chains originate from one sample sequenced in a study of CD8 T cells in Susac syndrome. With random hexamers, reverse transcription was performed on about 0.45 to 1 ug of RNA. One entry per CDR3 protein results from TCRdb running MiXCR on the immunoSEQ multiplex PCR reads. The sample lists approximately 120,000 distinct CDR3 sequences, approximately 95% occurring once. Material for sequencing was CD8+ T cells from PBMCs. All receptors derive from a human donor with multiple sclerosis.

The chain employs TRBV11-1 and TRBJ2-7; 10 bases align to TRBD2. This CDR3 has 14 amino acids. V shed 5 bases and J 7 bases; nucleotides not matched to a gene: 8. Germline values: CDR1 SGHAT, CDR2 FQDESV (reference sequence). The CDR3 sequence: CASSPSGGYPEQYF. The CDR3 nucleotides are TGTGCCAGCAGCCCTAGCGGGGGTTACCCGGAGCAGTACTTC. The full variable domain, rest sourced from reference TRBV11-1 and TRBJ2-7, is EAEVAQSPRYKITEKSQAVAFWCDPISGHATLYWYRQILGQGPELLVQFQDESVVDDSQLPKDRFSAERLKGVDSTLKIQPAELGDSAMYLCASSPSGGYPEQYFGPGTRLTVT.

This rearrangement joins TRBV13 to TRBJ2-1, with 12 bases aligning to TRBD1. CDR3 size: 16 residues. Germline V lookup: CDR1 PRHDT, CDR2 FYEKMQ (reference sequence). Trimming removed 5 bases from V and 8 bases from J; junction bases left unmatched: 10. The CDR3 coding sequence is TGTGCCAGCAGCACACGGGACAGGGGGCGCGCGGATGAGCAGTTCTTC. Its protein is CASSTRDRGRADEQFF. Full variable domain (missing parts from reference TRBV13 and TRBJ2-1): AAGVIQSPRHLIKEKRETATLKCYPIPRHDTVYWYQQGPGQDPQFLISFYEKMQSDKGSIPDRFSAQQFSDYHSELNMSSLELGDSALYFCASSTRDRGRADEQFFGPGTRLTVL.

The chain is built from TRBV20-1 and TRBJ2-3, with 9 bases aligning to TRBD2. Trimming removed 1 base from V and 1 base from J; junction bases left unmatched: 12. Germline V gene lookup returns CDR1 DFQATT and CDR2 SNEGSKA (reference sequence). The CDR3 loop spans 18 amino acids. Here the CDR3 reads CSARVDPAGGPGTDTQYF. CDR3 DNA sequence: TGCAGTGCTAGAGTAGACCCAGCGGGGGGCCCCGGCACAGATACGCAGTATTTT.

This clonotype appeared once. This chain connects TRBV12-3 or TRBV12-4 to TRBJ1-6; D is ambiguous. CDR3 length equals 14 residues. Trimming left V 5 bases short and J 9 bases short, with 14 bases between. The CDR3 bases are TGTGCCAGCAGTAGCCGGGCCTCGGGTTCACCCCTCCACTTT. Translating it yields CASSSRASGSPLHF.

V is TRBV20-1 and J is TRBJ2-7, with D hard to call. Germline values: CDR1 DFQATT, CDR2 SNEGSKA (reference sequence). The CDR3 extends over 12 amino acids. Deletions cut 3 bases from V and 6 bases from J, with 12 bases between. In nucleotides, the CDR3 is TGCAGTGCTAGGGATTGCGAATGCGAGCAGTACGTC. This sequence encodes CSARDCECEQYV.

V and J are TRBV7-9 and TRBJ2-7; no definite D call. CDR3 length: 15 residues. V lost 0 bases to trimming and J lost 0 bases, with 9 bases between them. Germline V gene lookup returns CDR1 SEHNR and CDR2 FQNEAQ (reference sequence). The CDR3 loop is CASSLAAKSSYEQYF. The CDR3 coding sequence is TGTGCCAGCAGCTTAGCCGCGAAGAGCTCCTACGAGCAGTACTTC.

The J gene is TRBJ1-2, the V gene TRBV9, with TRBD1 matching over 8 bases. CDR3 length: 13 amino acids. With V trimmed by 0 bases and J by 8 bases, 3 bases remained unmatched. The germline V gene has CDR1 SGDLS and CDR2 YYNGEE. CDR3 protein: CASSVGQGSGYTF. In DNA form, the CDR3 reads TGTGCCAGCAGCGTAGGACAGGGGAGCGGCTACACCTTC.

The rearrangement uses TRBV28 and TRBJ1-5, with no clear D. The germline V gene has CDR1 MDHEN and CDR2 SYDVKM. This CDR3 contains 14 residues. V dropped 8 bases and J dropped 0 bases, with 11 bases sitting between them. The DNA for the CDR3 is TGTGCCAGCCATCGAGCTTATAGCAATCAGCCCCAGCATTTT. This gives the protein CASHRAYSNQPQHF.

The chain is built from TRBV5-6 and TRBJ2-7; 7 nucleotides line up with TRBD1. The CDR3 is 14 amino acids. J was trimmed by 3 bases and V by 0 bases; bases with no gene match: 3. Per the germline V gene, CDR1 is SGHDT and CDR2 is YYEEEE. This chain's CDR3 is CASSLEGQNYEQYF. The CDR3 DNA is TGTGCCAGCAGCTTGGAGGGACAGAACTACGAGCAGTACTTC.